The source of this T cell receptor beta chain is a study of T-cell reconstitution after alpha-beta-depleted transplantation in children. General observations from the study: It was reported that alpha-beta T cells came from several hundred expanded graft clones (about two months after transplant). Day-60 TCRbeta diversity that was high in some patients was derived from surviving recipient T cells and thymic progenitors. Hyperexpanded clones declined; after one year, newly produced T cells mostly supplied diversity.

The CDR3 totals 13 residues. Germline CDR1 is MRHNA and CDR2 is SNTAGT. V gave up 4 bases and J gave up 3 bases, with 6 bases separating them. Construction of the TCRbeta library involved unique molecular identifiers. TCRdb passed the PCR reads through MiXCR, listing each CDR3 protein once. The table includes 40,000 to 55,000 distinct CDR3 sequences, around 9% detected once. At least ten counts were recorded for this clonotype. Antigen: not known. This specimen was PBMCs, mostly from graft donor cells, taken 60 days after TCRalphabeta/CD19-depleted stem cell transplant. The chain is built from TRBV6-4 and TRBJ2-2; D remains ambiguous. This sequence originates from a male patient under 10 years old who had a stem cell transplant for chronic granulomatous disease, so the T cells may come from the graft donor. CDR3 sequence: CASSGTDTGELFF. CDR3 DNA: TGTGCCAGCAGTGGTACGGACACCGGGGAGCTGTTTTTT.